This T cell receptor (beta chain) appears in the sequencing data of a study of blood T cells in healthy people across ages. The CDR3 runs 13 residues. CDR1 is SGDLS and CDR2 is YYNGEE in the germline V gene. The V end lost 0 bases, the J end lost 7 bases, and 8 bases lay between the germline ends. This clonotype was counted a few times. For the second PCR, which ran for 7 to 11 cycles, a sample-barcoded 5' primer and a J-beta primer mix were used. TCRdb called the 5' RACE reads again in MiXCR, with one record for every CDR3 protein. The sample holds around 1.7 million distinct CDR3 sequences, over 25% seen once.

The chain uses TRBV9 and TRBJ2-1; D possibly corresponds to TRBD1 (6 bases). The specimen was blood. This TCR was recovered from a woman in her thirties in good health. The CDR3: CASSVDRENEQFF. The DNA for the CDR3 is TGTGCCAGCAGCGTAGACAGGGAGAATGAGCAGTTCTTC.